This T cell receptor (beta chain) was identified during a study of cytomegalovirus exposure and HLA in healthy donors. Looking at the study overall: HLA-typed donors were the source of approximately 80 million unique TCRs held in an early data release.

Use of 60 Vbeta and 13 Jbeta primers characterized the PCR. Here immunoSEQ multiplex PCR was the method, and the copy in TCRdb shows in-frame clones only, minus some. The repertoire has 150,000 to 200,000 clones, around a tenth of them found once; the top ten carry approximately 1.5%. This clone has more than one count but fewer than ten. Sequencing was carried out using PBMCs. The clonotype originates from a woman aged 30 to 39 in good health and CMV-seropositive.

The CDR3: CASSIYGGRATYNEQFF. The CDR3 bases are TGTGCCAGTAGTATCTATGGCGGGAGGGCCACCTACAATGAGCAGTTCTTC. The gene calls are TRBV19 and TRBJ2-1, with 9 bases aligning to TRBD2. The CDR3 is 17 amino acids. J was trimmed by 2 bases and V by 3 bases; bases with no gene match: 8. CDR1 and CDR2 (germline): LNHDA, SQIVND (reference sequence).